These T cell receptor beta chains were read from a single sample in a study of control samples from healthy donors and cancer patients. Method: immunoSEQ multiplex PCR; TCRdb's copy keeps in-frame clones and lacks some. In the table there are 150,000 to 200,000 clones, under 96% of which are singletons. Sequencing used blood. The source of these receptors is a woman aged 25-40 years in good health. Each CDR3 is given with its conserved first and last residue. Each record gives: J gene, V gene, D gene, clone size, CDR3 protein, CDR3 DNA. D genes are given only for firm matches. Clone size is shown for a subset of rows, as once, few, many or a class of expanded clone.

TRBJ2-5,TRBV5-1,.,.,CASSQGGGTQETQYF,TGCGCCAGCAGCCAAGGGGGAGGGACCCAAGAGACCCAGTACTTC
TRBJ2-6,TRBV4-1,TRBD2,.,CASSQDPGGGMSGANVLTF,TGCGCCAGCAGCCAAGATCCAGGCGGGGGGATGTCTGGGGCCAACGTCCTGACTTTC
TRBJ2-2,TRBV28,.,.,CASSLPDSGNTGELFF,TGTGCCAGCAGTTTACCGGATAGCGGGAACACCGGGGAGCTGTTTTTT
TRBJ2-2,TRBV2,TRBD1,.,CASRKDREGGELFF,TGTGCCAGCAGGAAGGACAGGGAAGGCGGGGAGCTGTTTTTT
TRBJ1-1,TRBV3-1/TRBV3-2,.,.,CASSQARTPSSQRPAFF,TGTGCCAGCAGCCAAGCGAGGACTCCGTCGTCTCAACGGCCGGCTTTCTTT
TRBJ2-2,TRBV6-1,TRBD2,.,CASSVQAGGAGGELFF,TGTGCCAGCAGTGTCCAGGCGGGGGGGGCTGGCGGGGAGCTGTTTTTT
TRBJ1-6,TRBV13,TRBD1,.,CASSSTPAPTGDSPLHF,TGTGCCAGCAGCTCCACCCCCGCCCCGACAGGGGACTCACCCCTCCACTTT
TRBJ2-7,TRBV5-1,.,.,CASSLSSSYEQYF,TGCGCCAGCAGCCTCTCAAGCTCCTACGAGCAGTACTTC
TRBJ2-7,TRBV7-9,.,.,CASGLAAYEQYF,TGTGCCAGCGGTTTAGCGGCCTACGAGCAGTACTTC
TRBJ2-7,TRBV19,.,.,CASSIGGTLTYEQYF,TGTGCCAGTAGTATAGGGGGTACGTTGACCTACGAGCAGTACTTC
TRBJ1-1,TRBV11-1,.,.,CASSSESGTEAFF,TGTGCCAGCAGCTCGGAAAGTGGAACTGAAGCTTTCTTT
TRBJ2-4,TRBV7-9,.,.,CASSLGDIQYF,TGTGCCAGCAGCTTAGGGGACATTCAGTACTTC
TRBJ2-5,TRBV25-1,.,.,CASSEVDQETQYF,TGTGCCAGCAGTGAAGTGGACCAAGAGACCCAGTACTTC
TRBJ2-5,TRBV27,.,.,CASSLVGTQETQYF,TGTGCCAGCAGTTTGGTGGGCACCCAAGAGACCCAGTACTTC
TRBJ1-5,TRBV24-1,.,.,CATSEGFQPQHF,TGTGCCACCAGTGAGGGTTTTCAGCCCCAGCATTTT
TRBJ1-6,TRBV30,.,.,CAWGGVSSYNSPLHF,TGTGCCTGGGGGGGGGTGAGCTCCTATAATTCACCCCTCCACTTT
TRBJ1-1,TRBV6-5,TRBD1,.,CASSRGTGEAFF,TGTGCCAGCAGTAGAGGGACAGGTGAAGCTTTCTTT
TRBJ2-7,TRBV3-1/TRBV3-2,.,.,CASSPMTATPYEQYF,TGTGCCAGCAGCCCGATGACGGCCACTCCCTACGAGCAGTACTTC
TRBJ1-5,TRBV10-3,.,.,CAISVGRLNQPQHF,TGTGCCATCAGTGTGGGCAGACTAAATCAGCCCCAGCATTTT
TRBJ2-1,TRBV11-1,TRBD1,.,CASSLRTGYNEQFF,TGTGCCAGCAGCTTAAGGACAGGCTACAATGAGCAGTTCTTC
TRBJ2-5,TRBV27,.,.,CASSPYYREMETQYF,TGTGCCAGCAGTCCCTACTACAGGGAAATGGAGACCCAGTACTTC
TRBJ2-2,TRBV19,TRBD2,.,CASSPHRGLARTGELFF,TGTGCCAGTAGTCCCCATCGAGGACTAGCGAGGACCGGGGAGCTGTTTTTT
TRBJ1-6,TRBV3-1/TRBV3-2,.,once,CASSQVNSPLHF,TGTGCCAGCAGCCAGGTTAATTCACCCCTCCACTTT
TRBJ2-7,TRBV6-5,TRBD1,.,CASSYAAGTGTEQYF,TGTGCCAGCAGTTACGCAGCCGGGACAGGAACCGAGCAGTACTTC
TRBJ2-1,TRBV6-6,.,.,CASVEFPHEQFF,TGTGCCAGCGTAGAGTTTCCCCATGAGCAGTTCTTC
TRBJ1-1,TRBV2,.,.,CASRDRDISSEAFF,TGTGCCAGCAGAGACCGGGACATCTCGTCTGAAGCTTTCTTT
TRBJ1-5,TRBV20-1,.,.,CSASNQPQHF,TGCAGTGCTAGCAATCAGCCCCAGCATTTT
TRBJ2-1,TRBV28,.,.,CASRQTSGSSSYNEQFF,TGTGCCAGCAGGCAGACGAGCGGGTCCTCATCCTACAATGAGCAGTTCTTC
TRBJ2-7,TRBV6-5,.,.,CASLTGFFGEQYF,TGTGCCAGCCTCACAGGGTTTTTTGGCGAGCAGTACTTC
TRBJ2-3,TRBV13,TRBD2,.,CASSASRTSGKYTDTQYF,TGTGCCAGCAGCGCCTCCAGGACTAGCGGGAAATACACAGATACGCAGTATTTT
TRBJ1-1,TRBV7-3,.,.,CASSLSQGNTEAFF,TGTGCCAGCAGCTTAAGCCAGGGGAACACTGAAGCTTTCTTT
TRBJ1-2,TRBV7-2,.,.,CASSPPGQAADGYTF,TGTGCCAGCAGTCCTCCGGGCCAAGCGGCCGATGGCTACACCTTC
TRBJ1-5,TRBV28,TRBD1,.,CASSSGQGAGIQPQHF,TGTGCCAGCAGTTCAGGACAGGGGGCTGGCATTCAGCCCCAGCATTTT
TRBJ1-6,TRBV28,.,.,CASSPTVDNSPLHF,TGTGCCAGCAGTCCGACGGTGGATAATTCACCCCTCCACTTT